The rows below give T cell receptor beta chains drawn from one sample of a study of blood T cell repertoires in COVID-19. Method: immunoSEQ multiplex PCR; TCRdb's copy keeps in-frame clones and lacks some. Among 30,000 to 40,000 clones listed, roughly 85% were seen once. Sequencing input: peripheral blood. These receptors all stem from a man between 60 and 75 years old with active or convalescent COVID-19. Both conserved end residues are part of each CDR3. A D gene is named only where the DNA matches it firmly. Clone size is shown for a subset of rows, as once, few, many or a class of expanded clone.

TRBJ1-2,-,15,-,TRBV19,CASNPKDSLNYGYTF,TGTGCCAGTAACCCGAAGGACAGCTTAAACTATGGCTACACCTTC
TRBJ1-2,-,11,-,TRBV29-1,CSVFGTDGYTF,TGCAGCGTTTTTGGGACTGATGGCTACACCTTC
TRBJ1-1,-,13,few,TRBV27,CASSLYRPDEAFF,TGTGCCAGCAGTTTATACAGGCCCGACGAGGCTTTCTTT
TRBJ2-1,TRBD2,15,-,TRBV18,CASSPGLAIYNEQFF,TGTGCCAGCTCACCGGGACTAGCGATCTACAATGAGCAGTTCTTC
TRBJ1-2,TRBD1,13,-,TRBV6-5,CASSYRDRDGYTF,TGTGCCAGCAGTTACCGGGACAGGGACGGCTACACCTTC
TRBJ2-1,TRBD1,16,-,TRBV28,CASSLYGTGWSGEQFF,TGTGCCAGCAGTTTATACGGGACAGGGTGGTCGGGTGAGCAGTTCTTC
TRBJ2-5,TRBD2,15,-,TRBV2,CASRTGLAERETQYF,TGTGCCAGCAGAACCGGACTAGCGGAGCGAGAGACCCAGTACTTC
TRBJ1-5,-,14,many,TRBV4-1,CASSQVTENQPQHF,TGCGCCAGCAGCCAAGTTACAGAGAATCAGCCCCAGCATTTT
TRBJ1-4,TRBD1,15,-,TRBV24-1,CATSDAGGANEKLFF,TGTGCCACCAGTGATGCAGGGGGAGCTAATGAAAAACTGTTTTTT
TRBJ1-1,-,14,-,TRBV28,CASSSYRVFAEAFF,TGTGCCAGCAGTTCCTACAGGGTTTTTGCTGAAGCTTTCTTT
TRBJ1-1,TRBD1,14,-,TRBV19,CASMDAGTGGEAFF,TGTGCCAGTATGGACGCCGGGACAGGGGGTGAAGCTTTCTTT
TRBJ2-2,TRBD2,18,once,TRBV7-2,CASSLGVSGMSATGELFF,TGTGCCAGCAGCTTAGGTGTTAGCGGGATGTCGGCCACCGGGGAGCTGTTTTTT
TRBJ2-1,TRBD1,14,-,TRBV9,CASSGTGGFNEQFF,TGTGCCAGCAGCGGGACAGGGGGCTTCAATGAGCAGTTCTTC
TRBJ1-1,-,13,-,TRBV2,CASKPGTGTEAFF,TGTGCCAGCAAACCGGGAACCGGGACTGAAGCTTTCTTT
TRBJ1-1,-,13,-,TRBV7-2,CASSLKLRAEAFF,TGTGCCAGCAGCTTAAAGCTTAGAGCTGAAGCTTTCTTT
TRBJ2-1,TRBD1,18,-,TRBV3-1/TRBV3-2,CASSPGRQGGWSYNEQFF,TGTGCCAGCAGCCCCGGCCGACAGGGTGGGTGGTCCTACAATGAGCAGTTCTTC
TRBJ2-1,TRBD1,15,-,TRBV18,CASSPGRTGDNEQFF,TGTGCCAGCTCACCTGGCCGGACAGGAGACAATGAGCAGTTCTTC
TRBJ2-1,-,15,-,TRBV7-8,CASSPSSPAYNEQFF,TGTGCCAGCAGCCCCTCTAGCCCGGCCTACAATGAGCAGTTCTTC
TRBJ1-1,TRBD1,13,-,TRBV12-3/TRBV12-4,CASSSRTGKEAFF,TGTGCCAGCAGTTCCAGGACAGGGAAGGAAGCTTTCTTT
TRBJ1-2,TRBD1,13,-,TRBV4-3,CASSLRDSYGYTF,TGCGCCAGCAGCCTCCGGGACAGCTATGGCTACACCTTC
TRBJ1-6,-,17,-,TRBV5-6,CASSLGGKGVHNSPLHF,TGTGCCAGCAGCTTGGGAGGAAAAGGGGTACACAATTCACCCCTCCACTTT
TRBJ2-1,TRBD2,14,-,TRBV7-2,CASSLGTSVNEQFF,TGTGCCAGCAGCTTAGGGACTAGCGTCAATGAGCAGTTCTTC
TRBJ1-5,-,14,-,TRBV6-2/TRBV6-3,CASSYGSPNQPQHF,TGTGCCAGCAGTTACGGCAGTCCCAATCAGCCCCAGCATTTT
TRBJ2-2,TRBD1,16,-,TRBV19,CASSIGRTGVRGELFF,TGTGCCAGTAGTATAGGGCGGACAGGGGTTCGCGGGGAGCTGTTTTTT
TRBJ2-1,TRBD2,15,once,TRBV6-6,CASGPRGAGGNEQFF,TGTGCCAGCGGCCCTCGTGGAGCGGGAGGCAATGAGCAGTTCTTC
TRBJ2-1,-,15,-,TRBV18,CASSPSPRSYNEQFF,TGTGCCAGCTCACCATCCCCGCGCTCCTACAATGAGCAGTTCTTC
TRBJ2-3,TRBD2,15,once,TRBV25-1,CASSRRGEEGDTQYF,TGTGCCAGCAGTCGCCGGGGGGAGGAAGGGGATACGCAGTATTTT
TRBJ1-1,-,12,-,TRBV29-1,CSVVSGYTEAFF,TGCAGCGTTGTTTCCGGGTACACTGAAGCTTTCTTT
TRBJ1-1,TRBD1,14,-,TRBV18,CASSPGQGNTEAFF,TGTGCCAGCTCGCCGGGACAGGGAAACACTGAAGCTTTCTTT
TRBJ2-1,TRBD2,15,-,TRBV2,CASSVTAGSYNEQFF,TGTGCCAGCAGTGTTACAGCGGGGTCCTACAATGAGCAGTTCTTC
TRBJ2-5,-,13,-,TRBV2,CASSQGGVGTQYF,TGTGCCAGCAGTCAGGGGGGTGTTGGGACCCAGTACTTC
TRBJ1-2,-,12,-,TRBV29-1,CSVEIGGYGYTF,TGCAGCGTTGAAATTGGCGGCTATGGCTACACCTTC
TRBJ1-2,-,13,-,TRBV19,CASSNEGFYGYTF,TGTGCCAGTAGTAATGAGGGCTTCTATGGCTACACCTTC
TRBJ2-3,TRBD2,16,-,TRBV7-6,CASSWTSGGRTDTQYF,TGTGCCAGCAGTTGGACTAGCGGGGGCCGCACAGATACGCAGTATTTT
TRBJ1-5,-,16,-,TRBV2,CASSGRGIRGNQPQHF,TGTGCCAGCAGTGGCCGGGGGATCCGGGGCAATCAGCCCCAGCATTTT
TRBJ1-1,TRBD1,14,-,TRBV5-1,CASSLRQGATEAFF,TGCGCCAGCAGCTTACGACAGGGGGCGACTGAAGCTTTCTTT
TRBJ1-2,TRBD1,14,-,TRBV6-2/TRBV6-3,CASSYLGQGYGYTF,TGTGCCAGCAGTTACTTGGGACAGGGCTATGGCTACACCTTC
TRBJ1-1,TRBD1,16,-,TRBV6-6,CASSSSGTGGTAEAFF,TGTGCCAGCAGTTCCTCCGGGACAGGGGGCACCGCTGAAGCTTTCTTT
TRBJ2-1,TRBD1,15,-,TRBV5-1,CASAGGQAGVNEQFF,TGCGCCAGCGCCGGCGGACAGGCCGGGGTCAATGAGCAGTTCTTC
TRBJ2-2,TRBD2,15,-,TRBV19,CASSPQGGYTGELFF,TGTGCCAGTAGTCCGCAGGGAGGGTACACCGGGGAGCTGTTTTTT
TRBJ2-3,-,15,-,TRBV30,CAWSVSSGWGDTQYF,TGTGCCTGGAGTGTTAGTAGCGGATGGGGGGATACGCAGTATTTT
TRBJ2-1,-,12,-,TRBV3-1/TRBV3-2,CASSQEGRVKFF,TGTGCCAGCAGCCAAGAGGGCAGGGTCAAGTTCTTC
TRBJ2-5,-,15,-,TRBV10-3,CAISESGTASETQYF,TGTGCCATCAGTGAGTCCGGGACTGCTTCGGAGACCCAGTACTTC
TRBJ1-5,TRBD1,15,-,TRBV24-1,CATSDPGTGGQPQHF,TGTGCCACCAGTGACCCCGGGACAGGGGGTCAGCCCCAGCATTTT
TRBJ1-2,-,13,-,TRBV7-9,CASSHWGDYGYTF,TGTGCCAGCAGCCACTGGGGAGACTATGGCTACACCTTC
TRBJ1-2,-,16,-,TRBV9,CASSVGQSGRDYGYTF,TGTGCCAGCAGCGTAGGACAGTCGGGCAGGGACTATGGCTACACCTTC
TRBJ1-1,-,13,-,TRBV12-3/TRBV12-4,CASSLYLNTEAFF,TGTGCCAGCAGTTTATACTTAAACACTGAAGCTTTCTTT
TRBJ1-5,-,16,few,TRBV7-6,CASSPEAGANDQPQHF,TGTGCCAGCAGCCCCGAGGCGGGGGCGAATGATCAGCCCCAGCATTTT
TRBJ1-6,-,14,-,TRBV28,CASSPPGEGPPLHF,TGTGCCAGCAGTCCGCCCGGGGAGGGGCCGCCCCTCCACTTT
TRBJ1-5,-,16,-,TRBV19,CASSRPAPRADQPQHF,TGTGCCAGTAGTAGGCCAGCTCCCAGGGCCGATCAGCCCCAGCATTTT
TRBJ1-2,-,13,-,TRBV25-1,CASSEGRPYGYTF,TGTGCCAGCAGTGAGGGCCGTCCCTATGGCTACACCTTC
TRBJ2-3,TRBD2,16,-,TRBV24-1,CATSAGLTVPGDTQYF,TGTGCCACCAGTGCGGGACTAACGGTTCCGGGAGATACGCAGTATTTT
TRBJ1-2,-,14,once,TRBV5-6,CARDRTRGNYGYTF,TGTGCCAGGGATCGTACCCGGGGGAACTATGGCTACACCTTC
TRBJ2-3,-,15,-,TRBV28,CASSLGGWMADTQYF,TGTGCCAGCAGTTTAGGGGGGTGGATGGCAGATACGCAGTATTTT
TRBJ1-3,-,12,-,TRBV6-5,CAGETDGNTIYF,TGTGCCGGGGAGACCGATGGAAACACCATATATTTT
TRBJ1-2,TRBD1,17,-,TRBV7-9,CASTRETGTGGRYGYTF,TGTGCCAGCACCAGGGAAACCGGGACAGGGGGCCGTTATGGCTACACCTTC
TRBJ2-2,TRBD1,16,-,TRBV15,CATSRHRGLNTGELFF,TGTGCCACCAGCAGGCACAGGGGCCTAAACACCGGGGAGCTGTTTTTT
TRBJ1-2,TRBD1,13,-,TRBV5-1,CASHAGTGGGYTF,TGCGCCAGCCACGCCGGGACAGGAGGAGGCTACACCTTC